This is a list of T cell receptor beta chains from one sample in a study of blood T cell repertoires in COVID-19. Clones were read by immunoSEQ multiplex PCR, and TCRdb kept only the in-frame ones, dropping some. Counted here are roughly 70,000 clones, more than 80% occurring once; the ten biggest clones make up more than 6.5%. Sequencing was performed on peripheral blood. These receptors were taken from a woman over 75 with active COVID-19. The CDR3 runs from the conserved cysteine through the conserved F or W. The order of the fields is D gene, J gene, CDR3 length, clone size, V gene, CDR3 protein, CDR3 DNA. A D gene is named only where the DNA matches it firmly. The size entry is marked missing in some rows and otherwise reads once, few, many or a size class.

>TRBD2|TRBJ2-1|17|.|TRBV9
CASSVGGLAGMGDEQFF
TGTGCCAGCAGCGTAGGAGGACTAGCGGGAATGGGGGATGAGCAGTTCTTC
>.|TRBJ1-1|12|.|TRBV18
CASSPQGPEAFF
TGTGCCAGCTCACCCCAGGGTCCTGAAGCTTTCTTT
>TRBD2|TRBJ2-3|15|.|TRBV11-3
CASSTSGSSTDTQYF
TGTGCCAGCAGCACTAGCGGGAGTAGCACAGATACGCAGTATTTT
>TRBD2|TRBJ2-7|15|.|TRBV20-1
CSASGLAGGRNEQYF
TGCAGTGCTAGTGGGCTAGCGGGAGGGAGGAACGAGCAGTACTTC
>.|TRBJ1-3|14|once|TRBV2
CASNDRSSGNTIYF
TGTGCCAGCAACGACAGGAGCTCTGGAAACACCATATATTTT
>TRBD1|TRBJ2-7|16|.|TRBV2
CASSLRDRGRGPEQYF
TGTGCCAGCAGTCTCCGGGACAGGGGAAGGGGGCCCGAGCAGTACTTC
>TRBD2|TRBJ2-2|17|.|TRBV11-2
CASSPKVTSAYTGELFF
TGTGCCAGCAGCCCAAAAGTGACTAGCGCATACACCGGGGAGCTGTTTTTT
>.|TRBJ2-7|15|.|TRBV7-2
CASSLGAGNPYEQYF
TGTGCCAGCAGCTTAGGGGCAGGGAACCCCTACGAGCAGTACTTC
>.|TRBJ2-5|12|.|TRBV18
CASSPRQETQYF
TGTGCCAGCTCACCCCGCCAAGAGACCCAGTACTTC
>.|TRBJ2-5|12|.|TRBV2
CASRGEGETQYF
TGTGCCAGCAGGGGAGAGGGAGAGACCCAGTACTTC
>.|TRBJ1-1|17|.|TRBV4-2
CASSQVGPGGVNTEAFF
TGTGCCAGCAGCCAAGTCGGGCCCGGGGGTGTGAACACTGAAGCTTTCTTT
>.|TRBJ2-3|16|.|TRBV18
CASSPPGGSGTDTQYF
TGTGCCAGCTCACCACCGGGCGGGTCCGGCACAGATACGCAGTATTTT
>TRBD2|TRBJ2-2|17|.|TRBV5-4
CASSSGTSGSKTGELFF
TGTGCCAGCAGCTCCGGGACTAGCGGGAGCAAAACCGGGGAGCTGTTTTTT
>.|TRBJ2-7|15|.|TRBV27
CASSLRTDPRREQYF
TGTGCCAGCAGTTTAAGGACAGATCCACGTCGGGAGCAGTACTTC
>.|TRBJ2-2|19|.|TRBV20-1
CSASRGTPGTTSSTGELFF
TGCAGTGCTAGTAGGGGGACCCCAGGAACTACTTCTAGCACCGGGGAGCTGTTTTTT
>.|TRBJ2-4|18|once|TRBV5-5
CASSLGTQADLAKNIQYF
TGTGCCAGCAGCTTAGGAACTCAGGCCGATCTAGCCAAAAACATTCAGTACTTC
>TRBD1|TRBJ2-7|16|.|TRBV27
CASSPQYRDRAYEQYF
TGTGCCAGCAGTCCGCAATACCGGGACAGGGCCTACGAGCAGTACTTC
>.|TRBJ2-1|13|.|TRBV27
CASSHRDINEQFF
TGTGCCAGCAGCCACCGGGACATCAATGAGCAGTTCTTC
>.|TRBJ2-4|13|.|TRBV29-1
CSALDLAKNIQYF
TGCAGCGCCCTAGATCTAGCCAAAAACATTCAGTACTTC
>.|TRBJ2-1|15|.|TRBV7-9
CASSPRGGSYNEQFF
TGTGCCAGCAGCCCCAGGGGCGGCTCCTACAATGAGCAGTTCTTC
>TRBD2|TRBJ2-5|13|.|TRBV29-1
CSVERGGLETQYF
TGCAGCGTTGAGCGGGGGGGACTGGAGACCCAGTACTTC
>TRBD2|TRBJ2-3|19|.|TRBV5-1
CASSSGLAGVGVSTDTQYF
TGCGCCAGCAGCTCGGGACTAGCGGGAGTAGGTGTAAGCACAGATACGCAGTATTTT
>.|TRBJ1-1|13|.|TRBV11-2
CASSPGVPTEAFF
TGTGCCAGCAGCCCGGGGGTACCCACTGAAGCTTTCTTT
>.|TRBJ2-7|15|.|TRBV9
CASSVGKEGWYEQYF
TGTGCCAGCAGCGTCGGCAAAGAGGGTTGGTACGAGCAGTACTTC
>.|TRBJ1-1|15|.|TRBV4-1
CASSQPTALNTEAFF
TGCGCCAGCAGCCAGCCGACAGCTTTGAACACTGAAGCTTTCTTT